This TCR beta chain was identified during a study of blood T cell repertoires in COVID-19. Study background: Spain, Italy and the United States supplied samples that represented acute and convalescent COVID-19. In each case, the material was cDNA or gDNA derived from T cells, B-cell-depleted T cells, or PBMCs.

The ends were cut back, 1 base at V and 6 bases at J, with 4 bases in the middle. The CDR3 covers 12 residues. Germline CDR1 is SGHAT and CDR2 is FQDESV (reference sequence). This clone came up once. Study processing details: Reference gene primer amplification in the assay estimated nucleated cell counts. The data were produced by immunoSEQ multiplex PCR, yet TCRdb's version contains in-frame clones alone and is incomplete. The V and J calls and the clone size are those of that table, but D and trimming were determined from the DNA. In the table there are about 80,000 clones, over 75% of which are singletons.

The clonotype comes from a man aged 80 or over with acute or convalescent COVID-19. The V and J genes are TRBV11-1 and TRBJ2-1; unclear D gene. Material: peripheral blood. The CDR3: CASSLGSNEQFF. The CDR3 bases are TGTGCCAGCAGCTTAGGGAGCAATGAGCAGTTCTTC.